This T cell receptor (beta chain) emerged from a study of blood T cells in healthy people across ages. Study-wide results and caveats: Age brought a roughly linear fall in TCR beta diversity measured per million T cells. One million T cells yielded diversity estimates that were considered underestimates.

Notes on this clonotype: Its antigen is not known.

Combining a sample-barcoded 5' primer with a J-beta primer mix, a second PCR ran for roughly 6 to 11 cycles. TCRdb reprocessed the 5' RACE reads via MiXCR and lists one record per CDR3 protein. Among hundreds of thousands of distinct CDR3 sequences listed, approximately 50% were seen once. For every donor, a draw yielded approximately 9.9 milliliters of peripheral blood. No fewer than 7 million PBMCs went into each sample. Germline CDR1 LGHDT, CDR2 YNNKEL (reference sequence). The CDR3 spans 17 residues. This chain joins TRBV3-1 and TRBJ2-5, with D possibly matching TRBD2 (6 bases). The J call is doubtful: the DNA matches TRBJ2-7 better. The sequenced sample consisted of blood. The sequence came from a woman aged 60-75 years in good health. CDR3 DNA: TGTGCCAGCAGCCGCCGACACCGGGACTTGGCGGTCTACGAGCAGTACTTC. This sequence encodes CASSRRHRDLAVYEQYF.